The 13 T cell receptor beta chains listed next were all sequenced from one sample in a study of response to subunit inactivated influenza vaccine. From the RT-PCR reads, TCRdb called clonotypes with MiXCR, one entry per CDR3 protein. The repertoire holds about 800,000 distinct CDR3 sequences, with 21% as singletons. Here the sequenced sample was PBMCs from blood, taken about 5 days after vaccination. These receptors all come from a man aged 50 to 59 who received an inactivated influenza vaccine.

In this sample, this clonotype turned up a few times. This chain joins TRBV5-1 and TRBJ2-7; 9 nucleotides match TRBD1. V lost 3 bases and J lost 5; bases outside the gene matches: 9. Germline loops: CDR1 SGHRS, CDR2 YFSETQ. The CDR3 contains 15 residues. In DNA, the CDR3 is TGCGCCAGCAGCTGGGGGACAGGGTACGGCGACGAGCAGTACTTC. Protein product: CASSWGTGYGDEQYF.

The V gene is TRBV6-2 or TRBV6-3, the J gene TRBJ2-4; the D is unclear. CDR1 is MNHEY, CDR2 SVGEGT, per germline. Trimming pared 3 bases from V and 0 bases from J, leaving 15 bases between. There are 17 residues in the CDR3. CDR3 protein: CASSYRTTELAKNIQYF. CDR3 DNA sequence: TGTGCCAGCAGTTATCGGACGACGGAACTAGCCAAAAACATTCAGTACTTC.

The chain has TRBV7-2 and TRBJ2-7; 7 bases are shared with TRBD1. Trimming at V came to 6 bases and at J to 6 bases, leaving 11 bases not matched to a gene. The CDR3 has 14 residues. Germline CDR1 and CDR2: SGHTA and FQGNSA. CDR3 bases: TGTGCCAGCAGACAAGACAGGGTTTCGTTCGAGCAGTACTTC. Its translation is CASRQDRVSFEQYF.

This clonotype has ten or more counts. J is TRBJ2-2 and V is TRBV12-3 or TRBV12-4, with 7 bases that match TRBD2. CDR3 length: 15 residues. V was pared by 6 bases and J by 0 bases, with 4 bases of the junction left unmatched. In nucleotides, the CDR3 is TGTGCCAGCAGCAGGGACTACGCGAACACCGGGGAGCTGTTTTTT. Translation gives CASSRDYANTGELFF.

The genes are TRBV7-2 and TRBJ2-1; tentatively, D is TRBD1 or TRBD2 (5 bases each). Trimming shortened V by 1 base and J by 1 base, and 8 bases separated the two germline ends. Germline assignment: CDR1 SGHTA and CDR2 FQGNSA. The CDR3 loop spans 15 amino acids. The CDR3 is CASSLVWGSYNEQFF. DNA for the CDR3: TGTGCCAGCAGCTTAGTCTGGGGGTCCTACAATGAGCAGTTCTTC.

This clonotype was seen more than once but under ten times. CDR3 sequence (DNA): TGCAGTGCTAGAGTACCGGGACAGGGAATTATTGATAATTCACCCCTCCACTTT. Amino acids: CSARVPGQGIIDNSPLHF. V gene TRBV20-1 combines with J gene TRBJ1-6, with 9 bases fitting TRBD1. The V and J ends lost 1 base and 5 bases, in that order; junction bases with no gene match: 12. The germline V gene has CDR1 DFQATT and CDR2 SNEGSKA (reference sequence). This CDR3 comprises 18 residues.

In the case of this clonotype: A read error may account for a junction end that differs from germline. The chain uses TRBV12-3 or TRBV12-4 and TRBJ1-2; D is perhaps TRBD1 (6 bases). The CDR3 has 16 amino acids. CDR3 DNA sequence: TGTGCCAGCAGTTTATCGAGTACAGGGCGGACCCCTGGCCACACCTTC. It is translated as CASSLSSTGRTPGHTF.

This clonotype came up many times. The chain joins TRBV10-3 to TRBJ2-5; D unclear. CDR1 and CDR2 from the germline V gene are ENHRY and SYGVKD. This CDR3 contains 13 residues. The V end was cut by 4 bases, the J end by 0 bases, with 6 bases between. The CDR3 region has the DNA TGTGCCATCAGTGTGCAGTACCAAGAGACCCAGTACTTC. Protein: CAISVQYQETQYF.

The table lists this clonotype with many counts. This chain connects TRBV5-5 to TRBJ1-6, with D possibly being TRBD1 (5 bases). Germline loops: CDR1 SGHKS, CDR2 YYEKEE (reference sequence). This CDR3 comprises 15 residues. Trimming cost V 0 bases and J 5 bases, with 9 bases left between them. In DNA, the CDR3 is TGTGCCAGCAGCTTGGGACAGAACCATAATTCACCCCTCCACTTT. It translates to CASSLGQNHNSPLHF.

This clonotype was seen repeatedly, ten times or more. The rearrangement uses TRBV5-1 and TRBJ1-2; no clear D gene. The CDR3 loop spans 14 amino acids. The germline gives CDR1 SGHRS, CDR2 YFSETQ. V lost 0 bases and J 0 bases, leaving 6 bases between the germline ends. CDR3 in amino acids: CASSLVGTNYGYTF. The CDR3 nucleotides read TGCGCCAGCAGCTTGGTTGGCACTAACTATGGCTACACCTTC.

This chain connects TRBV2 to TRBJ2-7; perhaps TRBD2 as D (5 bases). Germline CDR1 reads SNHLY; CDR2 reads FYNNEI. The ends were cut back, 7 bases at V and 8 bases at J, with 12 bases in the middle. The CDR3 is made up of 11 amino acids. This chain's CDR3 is CASNGENKQYF. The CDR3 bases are TGTGCCAGCAACGGGGAAAACAAGCAGTACTTC.

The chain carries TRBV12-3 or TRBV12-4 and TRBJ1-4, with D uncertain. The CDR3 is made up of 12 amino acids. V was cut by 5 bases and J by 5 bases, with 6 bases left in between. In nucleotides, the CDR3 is TGTGCCAGCAGTAAAAGGAATGAAAAACTGTTTTTT. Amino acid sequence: CASSKRNEKLFF.

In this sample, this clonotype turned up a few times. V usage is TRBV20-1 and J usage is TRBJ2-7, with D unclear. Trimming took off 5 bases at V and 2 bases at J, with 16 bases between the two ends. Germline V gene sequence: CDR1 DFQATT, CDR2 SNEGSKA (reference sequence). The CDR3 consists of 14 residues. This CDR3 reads CSAESGVGTYEQYF. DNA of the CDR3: TGCAGTGCTGAAAGTGGTGTAGGGACCTACGAGCAGTACTTC.